This TCR beta chain emerged from a study of cytotoxic CD8 clonotypes in ibrutinib-treated CLL. Study-level information: Samples averaged approximately 260,000 productive templates and around 91,000 productive rearrangements. Study results and limitations: Sampling of sustained-remission and progressing patients occurred at differing times. At baseline, clonality was higher than in age-matched healthy donors and correlated with CD8+ counts. Clonotypes that were public were uncommon, and they contracted or stayed stable on treatment.

Trimming removed 5 bases from V and 0 bases from J; junction bases left unmatched: 8. The CDR3 length is 16 residues. Germline lookup yields CDR1 SEHNR and CDR2 FQNEAQ (reference sequence). Points on this clone: Its antigen remains unidentified.

Sequenced by immunoSEQ multiplex PCR; TCRdb stores in-frame clones only, minus some. The top ten clones hold about 1.9% of a sample with around 160,000 clones, roughly 80% of them seen once. The V and J genes are TRBV7-9 and TRBJ1-1; 8 nucleotides match TRBD1. The sequence was collected from a human donor with chronic lymphocytic leukemia. The specimen comprised PBMCs, sampled after 12 months of ibrutinib treatment. CDR3 sequence reads: CASSPGQGNMNTEAFF. In DNA form, the CDR3 reads TGTGCCAGCAGCCCCGGACAGGGTAACATGAACACTGAAGCTTTCTTT.